One and the same sample provided the 30 T cell receptor beta chains below, sequenced in a study of shared clonotypes between healthy human individuals. Clones were sequenced by immunoSEQ multiplex PCR, and TCRdb holds only the in-frame ones, with some missing. The sample has some 1,400,000 clones, approximately 96% seen once. The source material was naive CD4+ T cells sorted from blood. As for subset: CD45RA+ positively selected. These receptors were collected from a man aged 25 to 40 in good health.

The gene calls are TRBV28 and TRBJ2-1, with 11 bases identical to TRBD2. The CDR3 covers 15 residues. The germline CDR1 and CDR2 sequences are MDHEN and SYDVKM. With 3 bases clipped from V and 8 bases from J, the junction kept 6 bases outside the gene matches. CDR3 nucleotide sequence: TGTGCCAGCAGTTTCCGGACTAGCGGGCCCGATGAGCAGTTCTTC. Its translation: CASSFRTSGPDEQFF.

This chain joins TRBV28 and TRBJ2-5, with no clear D. V shed 2 bases and J shed 6 bases, with 7 bases lying between them. The germline V gene has CDR1 MDHEN and CDR2 SYDVKM. This CDR3 region has 12 residues. The CDR3 sequence: CASSLKWKTQYF. CDR3 bases: TGTGCCAGCAGTTTAAAGTGGAAGACCCAGTACTTC.

The CDR3 DNA reads TGCGCCAGCAGCGTGACAGGGGGCTCAGATACGCAGTATTTT. Its translation is CASSVTGGSDTQYF. The chain combines TRBV5-1 with TRBJ2-3, with 10 positions matching TRBD1. CDR1 is SGHRS, CDR2 YFSETQ, per germline. V shed 4 bases and J 4 bases; nucleotides not matched to a gene: 3. This CDR3 has 14 residues.

This chain joins TRBV29-1 and TRBJ2-7; D is possibly TRBD1 (5 bases). V lost 0 bases and J lost 4, with 13 bases in between. The CDR3 covers 14 residues. Germline-derived CDR1 and CDR2 are SQVTM and ANQGSEA. CDR3 DNA sequence: TGCAGCGTTGAAGATAGGGGCCTGGGGTACGAGCAGTACTTC. It specifies CSVEDRGLGYEQYF.

This rearrangement joins TRBV18 to TRBJ2-7; weak D call: TRBD2 (5 bases). V was trimmed by 3 bases and J by 4 bases, leaving 13 bases between them. This CDR3 is built from 14 residues. CDR1 and CDR2 (germline): KGHSH, LQKENI. The CDR3 DNA follows: TGTGCCAGCTCACCGACAACTGGACTTTACGAGCAGTACTTC. Translation: CASSPTTGLYEQYF.

The chain uses TRBV28 and TRBJ2-7; 8 nucleotides line up with TRBD2. Germline values: CDR1 MDHEN, CDR2 SYDVKM. The CDR3 consists of 15 residues. V lost 5 bases and J lost 2; bases outside the gene matches: 8. The CDR3 is CASSPKGGRPYEQYF. The CDR3 nucleotides are TGTGCCAGCAGTCCTAAGGGCGGGAGGCCCTACGAGCAGTACTTC.

The J gene is TRBJ2-7, the V gene TRBV10-1, with D perhaps TRBD2 (6 bases). Looked up from germline, CDR1 is WNHNN and CDR2 is SYGVQD (reference sequence). The CDR3 covers 14 residues. Trimming removed 5 bases at V and 0 bases at J, with 11 bases between. The CDR3 here is CASSRTTDSYEQYF. The CDR3 region has the DNA TGCGCCAGCAGTCGGACTACCGACTCCTACGAGCAGTACTTC.

The gene calls are TRBV7-3 and TRBJ1-4; D uncertain. CDR1 is SGHTA and CDR2 is FQGTGA in the germline V gene. Trimming removed 8 bases at V and 7 bases at J, with 8 bases between. The length of the CDR3 is 11 residues. This CDR3 is CASPDLEKLFF. CDR3 nucleotide sequence: TGTGCCAGCCCCGACCTTGAAAAACTGTTTTTT. The complete variable domain, with remaining parts taken from reference TRBV7-3 and TRBJ1-4, reads GAGVSQTPSNKVTEKGKYVELRCDPISGHTALYWYRQSLGQGPEFLIYFQGTGAADDSGLPNDRFFAVRPEGSVSTLKIQRTERGDSAVYLCASPDLEKLFFGSGTQLSVL.

The chain couples TRBV4-1 to TRBJ2-5, with TRBD2 matching over 7 bases. Trimming removed 1 base from V and 4 bases from J; junction bases left unmatched: 12. The CDR3 extends over 17 amino acids. Per germline, CDR1 MGHRA and CDR2 YSYEKL. CDR3 protein: CASSQGRTRRSGETQYF. CDR3 sequence (DNA): TGCGCCAGCAGCCAAGGTAGGACTAGGCGGTCAGGAGAGACCCAGTACTTC.

The chain uses TRBV15 and TRBJ2-7, with D possibly matching TRBD1 (6 bases). The germline V gene has CDR1 LNHNV and CDR2 YYDKDF (reference sequence). V lost 1 base and J lost 5, with 9 bases in between. The CDR3 is 13 amino acids. Here the CDR3 reads CATSRGNRDEQYF. CDR3 bases: TGTGCCACCAGCAGAGGGAACAGGGACGAGCAGTACTTC. The full variable domain, its missing parts supplied by reference TRBV15 and TRBJ2-7, is DAMVIQNPRYQVTQFGKPVTLSCSQTLNHNVMYWYQQKSSQAPKLLFHYYDKDFNNEADTPDNFQSRRPNTSFCFLDIRSPGLGDTAMYLCATSRGNRDEQYFGPGTRLTVT.

The chain joins TRBV12-5 to TRBJ1-2; 8 bases match TRBD1. This CDR3 has 12 residues. V lost 5 bases, J lost 7 bases, and 3 bases stayed unmatched. Per germline, CDR1 LGHNT and CDR2 FRNRAP. This CDR3 reads CASGLGQGGYTF. CDR3 in DNA: TGTGCTAGTGGTCTTGGACAGGGTGGCTACACCTTC.

The chain carries TRBV5-6 and TRBJ2-2; 7 nucleotides line up with TRBD2. There are 16 residues in the CDR3. Germline loops: CDR1 SGHDT, CDR2 YYEEEE. Germline trimming cut 0 bases from V and 3 bases from J; bases unmatched to any gene: 5. This chain's CDR3 is CASSLGLAEDTGELFF. The CDR3 bases are TGTGCCAGCAGCTTGGGTCTAGCGGAAGACACCGGGGAGCTGTTTTTT.

The chain employs TRBV28 and TRBJ1-4; 9 bases agree with TRBD1. Per germline, CDR1 MDHEN and CDR2 SYDVKM. This CDR3 is built from 13 residues. V gave up 6 bases and J gave up 10 bases; unmatched junction bases: 6. In nucleotides, the CDR3 is TGTGCCAGCAGGCCGGGACAGGGAGGAAAACTGTTTTTT. Residues: CASRPGQGGKLFF.

The rearrangement joins TRBV27 to TRBJ1-4, with unresolved D. The CDR3 runs 15 residues. V gave up 0 bases and J gave up 5 bases, with 10 bases separating them. Germline-derived CDR1 and CDR2 are MNHEY and SMNVEV (reference sequence). DNA for the CDR3: TGTGCCAGCAGTTTATCGAGGGCAGTGAATGAAAAACTGTTTTTT. It specifies CASSLSRAVNEKLFF.

The chain couples TRBV29-1 to TRBJ1-1; D gene ambiguous. The CDR3 extends over 10 amino acids. The germline CDR1 and CDR2 sequences are SQVTM and ANQGSEA. Trimming stripped 1 base from V and 10 bases from J, with 7 bases between. Here the CDR3 DNA reads TGCAGCGTTGAAGCCTTGGGAGCTTTCTTT. Its translation: CSVEALGAFF.

CDR3 in DNA: TGTGCCAGCAGCCCCCGGGACGCTTTTTTTGGCTACACCTTC. Amino acids: CASSPRDAFFGYTF. The gene calls are TRBV5-4 and TRBJ1-2; D is possibly TRBD1 (5 bases). V was pared by 4 bases and J by 7 bases, with 17 bases between. CDR3 length: 14 amino acids. Germline CDR1 and CDR2: SGHNT and YYREEE (reference sequence).

The V and J genes are TRBV16 and TRBJ1-5; D not resolved. This CDR3 has 13 amino acids. Trimming removed 0 bases from V and 6 bases from J, with 6 bases in between. Germline CDR1 reads KGHSY; CDR2 reads FQNENV. The CDR3 DNA is TGTGCCAGCAGCCAATCGCGTATTCAGCCCCAGCATTTT. Its translation is CASSQSRIQPQHF.

The rearrangement links TRBV5-4 to TRBJ2-5; 9 bases align to TRBD1. V dropped 4 bases and J dropped 2; count of bases not matched to a gene: 6. CDR1 and CDR2 from the germline V gene are SGHNT and YYREEE (reference sequence). CDR3 length: 15 residues. The CDR3 loop is CASSPTGGKQETQYF. The CDR3 DNA reads as TGTGCCAGCAGCCCGACAGGGGGTAAACAAGAGACCCAGTACTTC.

J is TRBJ2-1 and V is TRBV10-1; a possible D gene is TRBD1 (7 bases). Per germline, CDR1 WNHNN and CDR2 SYGVQD (reference sequence). CDR3 size: 14 residues. Deletions cut 4 bases from V and 7 bases from J, with 14 bases between. For the CDR3, the DNA is TGCGCCAGCAGTGGCAGGGGGGTTGGAAATGAGCAGTTCTTC. This gives the protein CASSGRGVGNEQFF.

The table lists this clone with a few counts. Other nucleotide sequences from this sample produce the same CDR3. The V and J genes are TRBV5-1 and TRBJ2-3; unclear D gene. CDR1 is SGHRS, CDR2 YFSETQ, per germline. The V end was cut by 0 bases, the J end by 4 bases, with 3 bases between. This CDR3 contains 12 residues. This CDR3 is CASSLVPDTQYF. The CDR3, as DNA: TGCGCCAGCAGCTTGGTCCCAGATACGCAGTATTTT.

This clone appeared a single time. This sequence joins TRBV19 and TRBJ1-1, with 9 bases lining up with TRBD1. The CDR3 contains 15 residues. V shed 6 bases, J shed 7 bases, and the junction held 12 bases outside the gene matches. CDR1 and CDR2 (germline): LNHDA, SQIVND (reference sequence). The CDR3 is CASRLPGQGRYEAFF. The CDR3, as DNA: TGTGCCAGTAGGTTACCGGGACAGGGAAGATATGAAGCTTTCTTT. The variable domain in full, completed from reference TRBV19 and TRBJ1-1, reads DGGITQSPKYLFRKEGQNVTLSCEQNLNHDAMYWYRQDPGQGLRLIYYSQIVNDFQKGDIAEGYSVSREKKESFPLTVTSAQKNPTAFYLCASRLPGQGRYEAFFGQGTRLTVV.

This chain uses TRBV30 with TRBJ1-4; D is unresolved. Germline V gene data show CDR1 as GTSNPN and CDR2 as SVGIG (reference sequence). Trimming removed 4 bases from V and 7 bases from J, with 19 bases in between. The CDR3 sequence is 15 residues long. The CDR3 is CAWMVYSLVGEKLFF. The CDR3 DNA reads TGTGCCTGGATGGTCTACTCCCTAGTGGGTGAAAAACTGTTTTTT. The full variable domain, its missing parts supplied by reference TRBV30 and TRBJ1-4, is SQTIHQWPATLVQPVGSPLSLECTVEGTSNPNLYWYRQAAGRGLQLLFYSVGIGQISSEVPQNLSASRPQDRQFILSSKKLLLSDSGFYLCAWMVYSLVGEKLFFGSGTQLSVL.

The chain carries TRBV14 and TRBJ2-1; the D is unclear. The CDR3 has 13 residues. The germline V and J ends were trimmed by 0 bases and 9 bases, with 9 bases remaining between them. The germline V gene encodes CDR1 SGHDN and CDR2 FVKESK. CDR3 in amino acids: CASSQELGGEQFF. In nucleotides, the CDR3 is TGTGCCAGCAGCCAAGAGTTGGGCGGTGAGCAGTTCTTC.

The chain is built from TRBV28 and TRBJ1-5, with 7 bases aligning to TRBD1. From germline, CDR1 is MDHEN and CDR2 SYDVKM. V shed 3 bases and J 0 bases; nucleotides not matched to a gene: 5. The CDR3 is 16 residues long. In DNA form, the CDR3 reads TGTGCCAGCAGTTTTGAGACAGGGCTTAGCAATCAGCCCCAGCATTTT. It codes for CASSFETGLSNQPQHF.

V gene TRBV19 combines with J gene TRBJ2-5; possibly TRBD1 or TRBD2 for D (5 bases each). Germline CDR1 and CDR2: LNHDA and SQIVND (reference sequence). Trimming shortened V by 10 bases and J by 2 bases, and 23 bases separated the two germline ends. The CDR3 runs 16 residues. The CDR3 DNA follows: TGTGCCACCCATCGCCGGGACGGGGTTAATCAAGAGACCCAGTACTTC. It yields the protein CATHRRDGVNQETQYF.

The chain couples TRBV6-1 to TRBJ1-5; D gene uncertain. Germline V gene sequence: CDR1 MNHNS, CDR2 SASEGT. This CDR3 region has 13 residues. V was shortened by 2 bases and J by 1 base, with 3 bases between the two germline ends. The CDR3 coding sequence is TGTGCCAGCAGTGAAATAAGCAATCAGCCCCAGCATTTT. It codes for CASSEISNQPQHF.

The chain combines TRBV4-3 with TRBJ2-6; D is unclear. Trimming left V 0 bases short and J 2 bases short, with 11 bases between. From germline, CDR1 is LGHNA and CDR2 YSLEER. CDR3 length: 17 amino acids. The CDR3 spells CASSQDPRVPGANVLTF. CDR3 DNA sequence: TGCGCCAGCAGCCAAGATCCTAGGGTACCTGGGGCCAACGTCCTGACTTTC.

The count of this clone is one. The same CDR3 can be traced to other DNA sequences in this sample. The gene calls are TRBV6-1 and TRBJ2-1; D uncertain. Germline assignment: CDR1 MNHNS and CDR2 SASEGT. The length of the CDR3 is 10 residues. V lost 6 bases, J lost 7 bases, and 4 bases lay in between. The DNA of the CDR3 is TGTGCCAGCAGCAGAAATGAGCAGTTCTTC. Its translation: CASSRNEQFF.

The chain recombines TRBV18 with TRBJ2-7, with D perhaps TRBD1 (5 bases). V was shortened by 3 bases and J by 3 bases, with 12 bases between the two germline ends. The CDR3 length is 14 residues. CDR1 and CDR2 (germline): KGHSH, LQKENI. CDR3 sequence reads: CASSPRVGYYEQYF. The CDR3 DNA follows: TGTGCCAGCTCACCCAGGGTAGGTTACTACGAGCAGTACTTC.

This chain's CDR3 is CASSDTAWGSSEQFF. CDR3 bases: TGTGCCAGCAGTGATACGGCTTGGGGGTCAAGTGAGCAGTTCTTC. This rearrangement joins TRBV6-4 to TRBJ2-1; the D call may be TRBD1 or TRBD2 (5 bases each). This CDR3 contains 15 residues. V was pared by 3 bases and J by 9 bases, with 18 bases between. Per the germline V gene, CDR1 is MRHNA and CDR2 is SNTAGT.